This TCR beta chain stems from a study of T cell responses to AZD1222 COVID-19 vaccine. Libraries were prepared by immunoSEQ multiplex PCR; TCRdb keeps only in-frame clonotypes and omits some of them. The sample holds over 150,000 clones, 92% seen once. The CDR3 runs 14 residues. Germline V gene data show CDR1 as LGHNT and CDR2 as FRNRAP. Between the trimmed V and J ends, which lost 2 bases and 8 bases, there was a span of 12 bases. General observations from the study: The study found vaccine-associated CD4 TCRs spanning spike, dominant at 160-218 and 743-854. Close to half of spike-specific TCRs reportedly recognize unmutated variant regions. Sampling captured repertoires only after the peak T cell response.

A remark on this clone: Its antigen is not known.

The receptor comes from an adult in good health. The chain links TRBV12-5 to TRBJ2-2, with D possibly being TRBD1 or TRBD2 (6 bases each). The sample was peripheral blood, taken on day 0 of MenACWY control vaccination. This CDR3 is CASGLRGVKGELFF. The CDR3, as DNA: TGTGCTAGTGGTTTGAGGGGGGTCAAAGGGGAGCTGTTTTTT.